This TCR beta chain was sequenced during a study of T-cell memory formation after mild COVID-19. For the study at large: TCR clusters were mostly donor specific.

CDR3 length: 14 residues. The V gene lost 0 bases and the J gene lost 5 bases, with 11 bases spanning the gap. Germline loops: CDR1 SGHNT, CDR2 YYREEE (reference sequence). 5'RACE, which relied on constant-segment primers, yielded TCR alpha and TCR beta cDNA libraries carrying sample barcodes and UMIs. TCRdb re-derived calls from the 5' RACE reads in MiXCR, one entry per CDR3 protein. The sample records about 340,000 distinct CDR3 sequences, roughly 20% being singletons. Material for sequencing was PBMCs or a T cell subset sorted from them (not recorded which). The chain combines TRBV5-4 with TRBJ2-5; a weak D match, TRBD2 (5 bases). The receptor comes from an adult woman who had mild COVID-19 (a few samples of this study predate the infection). Cell type and time point are not known. The CDR3: CASSLVGPGETQYF. In DNA, the CDR3 is TGTGCCAGCAGCTTGGTTGGGCCGGGGGAGACCCAGTACTTC. Combining the CDR3 with reference TRBV5-4 and TRBJ2-5 gives the whole variable domain ETGVTQSPTHLIKTRGQQVTLRCSSQSGHNTVSWYQQALGQGPQFIFQYYREEENGRGNFPPRFSGLQFPNYSSELNVNALELDDSALYLCASSLVGPGETQYFGPGTRLLVL.